This section outlines one T cell receptor (beta chain) sequence together with its context. Its cognate antigen is unknown. Produced via immunoSEQ multiplex PCR; TCRdb's table is partial and in-frame only. Seen here are 75,000 to 95,000 clones, around 83% observed once, and the top ten hold around 13%. The sample is drawn from a study of T cell responses to AZD1222 COVID-19 vaccine. J gave up 0 bases and V 1 base, and 5 bases lay outside the gene matches. The CDR3 has 17 residues. Germline V gene lookup returns CDR1 LNHDA and CDR2 SQIVND (reference sequence). Study-wide findings and caveats: White British ancestry dominated among donors, who included more females, and clonal diversity was possibly underestimated. Baseline testing showed seropositivity in only a handful of AZD1222 recipients. CD4 TCRs associated with vaccination spanned spike, dominating at 160-218 and 743-854.

The J gene is TRBJ1-5, the V gene TRBV19; 8 bases agree with TRBD1. The TCR was taken from an adult in good health. The sequences come from peripheral blood, collected on day 0 of AZD1222 vaccination. The CDR3 loop reads CASSIGRQGISNQPQHF. The CDR3 coding sequence is TGTGCCAGTAGTATAGGAAGACAGGGGATTAGCAATCAGCCCCAGCATTTT.